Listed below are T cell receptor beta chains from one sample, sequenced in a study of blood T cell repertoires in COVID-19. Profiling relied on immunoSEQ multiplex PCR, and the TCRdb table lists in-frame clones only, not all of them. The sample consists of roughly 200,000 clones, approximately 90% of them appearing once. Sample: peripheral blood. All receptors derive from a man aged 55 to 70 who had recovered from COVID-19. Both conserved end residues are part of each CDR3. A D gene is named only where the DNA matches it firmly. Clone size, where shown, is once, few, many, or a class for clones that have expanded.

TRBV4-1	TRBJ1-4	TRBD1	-	CASSGQELNEKLFF	TGCGCCAGCAGCGGACAGGAACTTAATGAAAAACTGTTTTTT
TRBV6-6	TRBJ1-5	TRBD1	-	CASSDTGERQPQHF	TGTGCCAGCAGTGACACAGGGGAGCGTCAGCCCCAGCATTTT
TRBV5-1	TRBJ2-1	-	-	CASSLQWSYNEQFF	TGCGCCAGCAGCTTGCAGTGGTCCTACAATGAGCAGTTCTTC
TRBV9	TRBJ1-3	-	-	CASSVEGRGGSGNTIYF	TGTGCCAGCAGCGTAGAGGGCCGGGGGGGCTCTGGAAACACCATATATTTT
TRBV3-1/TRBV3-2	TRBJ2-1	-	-	CASSQVSGSYNEQFF	TGTGCCAGCAGCCAAGTTAGCGGATCCTACAATGAGCAGTTCTTC
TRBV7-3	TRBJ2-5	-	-	CASSPMGRGGETQYF	TGTGCCAGCAGCCCTATGGGCCGAGGCGGGGAGACCCAGTACTTC
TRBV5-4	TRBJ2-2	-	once	CASSLGQARDGELFF	TGTGCCAGCAGCTTGGGGCAGGCCCGTGACGGGGAGCTGTTTTTT
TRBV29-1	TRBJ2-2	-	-	CSVEVGELFF	TGCAGCGTTGAAGTAGGGGAGCTGTTTTTT
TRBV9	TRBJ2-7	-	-	CASSVRDTGIEQYF	TGTGCCAGCAGCGTCCGGGACACGGGTATAGAGCAGTACTTC
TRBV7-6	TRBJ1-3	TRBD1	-	CASSWRTGISGNTIYF	TGTGCCAGCAGCTGGCGGACAGGGATCTCTGGAAACACCATATATTTT
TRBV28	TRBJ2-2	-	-	CASKEGGTNFGELFF	TGTGCCAGCAAAGAAGGTGGGACAAATTTCGGGGAGCTGTTTTTT
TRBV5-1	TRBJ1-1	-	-	CASSLITMNTEAFF	TGCGCCAGCAGCTTGATCACTATGAACACTGAAGCTTTCTTT
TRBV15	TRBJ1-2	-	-	CATSRDLGGALGGYTF	TGTGCCACCAGCAGAGATTTGGGGGGGGCGCTTGGTGGCTACACCTTC
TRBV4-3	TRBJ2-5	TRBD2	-	CASSPLGVAGGQETQYF	TGCGCCAGCAGCCCCTTAGGTGTGGCGGGGGGCCAAGAGACCCAGTACTTC
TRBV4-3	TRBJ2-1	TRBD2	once	CASSQEGTSGSYNEQFF	TGCGCCAGCAGCCAAGAGGGGACTAGCGGCTCCTACAATGAGCAGTTCTTC
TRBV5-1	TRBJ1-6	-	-	CASMRGDNSPLHF	TGCGCCAGCATGCGGGGGGACAATTCACCCCTCCACTTT
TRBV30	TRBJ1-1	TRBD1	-	CAWSVLPGTANTEAFF	TGTGCCTGGAGTGTACTCCCCGGGACAGCGAACACTGAAGCTTTCTTT
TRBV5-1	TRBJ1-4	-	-	CASSLAGTTNEKLFF	TGCGCCAGCAGCTTGGCGGGTACAACTAATGAAAAACTGTTTTTT
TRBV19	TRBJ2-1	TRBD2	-	CASSSGGTSIWDEQFF	TGTGCCAGTAGTTCAGGAGGGACTAGTATTTGGGATGAGCAGTTCTTC
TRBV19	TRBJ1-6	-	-	CASSRNTGLNSPLHF	TGTGCCAGTAGTAGGAACACAGGGCTTAATTCACCCCTCCACTTT
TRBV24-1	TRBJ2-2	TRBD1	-	CATSDSPTGSHTGELFF	TGTGCCACCAGTGATTCTCCGACAGGGTCACACACCGGGGAGCTGTTTTTT
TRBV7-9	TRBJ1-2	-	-	CASSLVAAGDGYTF	TGTGCCAGCAGCTTAGTGGCGGCGGGAGATGGCTACACCTTC
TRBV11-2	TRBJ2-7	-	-	CASSPRVGEQYF	TGTGCCAGCAGCCCCAGGGTGGGGGAGCAGTACTTC
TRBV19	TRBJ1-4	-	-	CASSTLDFATNEKLFF	TGTGCCAGTAGTACTCTAGACTTTGCAACTAATGAAAAACTGTTTTTT
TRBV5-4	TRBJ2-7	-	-	CASSATGSYEQYF	TGTGCCAGCAGCGCCACAGGGTCCTACGAGCAGTACTTC
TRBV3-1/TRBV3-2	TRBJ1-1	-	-	CASSPKGHYTEAFF	TGTGCCAGCAGCCCAAAGGGACACTACACTGAAGCTTTCTTT
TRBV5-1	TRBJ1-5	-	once	CASSLWTVGSLNQPQHF	TGCGCCAGCAGCTTGTGGACAGTAGGATCCTTGAATCAGCCCCAGCATTTT
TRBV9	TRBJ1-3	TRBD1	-	CASSVTGARGNTIYF	TGTGCCAGCAGCGTCACAGGGGCGAGGGGAAACACCATATATTTT
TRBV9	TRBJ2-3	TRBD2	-	CASSVRSGGGVTDTQYF	TGTGCCAGCAGCGTACGCAGCGGGGGGGGTGTAACAGATACGCAGTATTTT
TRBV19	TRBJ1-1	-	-	CASSRYRPQLNTEAFF	TGTGCCAGTAGTAGGTACAGGCCCCAATTGAACACTGAAGCTTTCTTT
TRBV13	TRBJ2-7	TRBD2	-	CASSSRTSGRSHEQYF	TGTGCCAGCAGCTCCAGGACTAGCGGGAGATCCCACGAGCAGTACTTC
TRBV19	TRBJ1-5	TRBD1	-	CASKTTQGAWGNQPQHF	TGTGCCAGTAAGACCACTCAGGGGGCTTGGGGCAATCAGCCCCAGCATTTT
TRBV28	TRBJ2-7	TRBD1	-	CASTRQGFHEQYF	TGTGCCAGCACGAGACAGGGGTTCCACGAGCAGTACTTC
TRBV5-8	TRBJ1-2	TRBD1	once	CASTLLSGTGSYGYTF	TGTGCCAGCACTTTGCTCTCCGGGACAGGCTCCTATGGCTACACCTTC
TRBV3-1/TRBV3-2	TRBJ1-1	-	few	CASSQDRGTEAFF	TGTGCCAGCAGCCAAGATCGGGGCACTGAAGCTTTCTTT
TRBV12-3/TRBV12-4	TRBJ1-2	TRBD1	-	CASSLQGYGYTF	TGTGCCAGCAGCCTACAGGGGTATGGCTACACCTTC
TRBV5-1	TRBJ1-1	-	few	CASSLLASGRNTEAFF	TGCGCCAGCAGCTTGTTAGCGTCAGGACGAAACACTGAAGCTTTCTTT
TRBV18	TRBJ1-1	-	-	CASSLQGANTEAFF	TGTGCCAGCTCACTACAAGGGGCGAACACTGAAGCTTTCTTT
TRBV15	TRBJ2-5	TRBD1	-	CATSIRTGETQYF	TGTGCCACCAGCATCAGGACAGGAGAGACCCAGTACTTC
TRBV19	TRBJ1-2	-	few	CASSEGVYGYTF	TGTGCCAGTTCTGAGGGGGTCTATGGCTACACCTTC
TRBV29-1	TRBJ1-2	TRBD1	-	CSVGTGDWGYTF	TGCAGCGTGGGGACAGGGGATTGGGGCTACACCTTC
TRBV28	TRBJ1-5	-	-	CASSLTRSSQHF	TGTGCCAGCAGCCTGACACGATCCTCCCAGCATTTT
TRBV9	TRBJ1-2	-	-	CASSPQLEGPGVYGYTF	TGTGCCAGCAGCCCCCAGCTTGAAGGGCCAGGGGTCTATGGCTACACCTTC
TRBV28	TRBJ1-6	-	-	CASTPIGGGFPLHF	TGTGCCAGCACCCCGATTGGGGGCGGTTTTCCCCTCCACTTT
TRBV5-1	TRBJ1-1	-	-	CASSPNQGLRAEAFF	TGCGCCAGCAGCCCAAATCAGGGTTTGCGCGCTGAAGCTTTCTTT
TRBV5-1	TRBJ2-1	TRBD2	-	CASVLAGGKDEQFF	TGCGCCAGTGTACTAGCGGGAGGGAAAGATGAGCAGTTCTTC
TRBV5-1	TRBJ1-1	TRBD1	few	CASSLGTGFTEAFF	TGCGCCAGCAGCTTGGGGACAGGGTTTACTGAAGCTTTCTTT
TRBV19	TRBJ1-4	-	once	CASSGVTNEKLFF	TGTGCCAGTAGCGGGGTGACTAATGAAAAACTGTTTTTT
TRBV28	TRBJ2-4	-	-	CASSPQLAKNIQYF	TGTGCCAGCAGTCCACAGCTAGCCAAAAACATTCAGTACTTC
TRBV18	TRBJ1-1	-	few	CASSPPSQGMNTEAFF	TGTGCCAGCTCACCACCGTCGCAGGGGATGAACACTGAAGCTTTCTTT
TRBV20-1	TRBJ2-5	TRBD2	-	CSASYGPSGMRETQYF	TGCAGTGCTAGTTATGGGCCTAGCGGGATGAGGGAGACCCAGTACTTC